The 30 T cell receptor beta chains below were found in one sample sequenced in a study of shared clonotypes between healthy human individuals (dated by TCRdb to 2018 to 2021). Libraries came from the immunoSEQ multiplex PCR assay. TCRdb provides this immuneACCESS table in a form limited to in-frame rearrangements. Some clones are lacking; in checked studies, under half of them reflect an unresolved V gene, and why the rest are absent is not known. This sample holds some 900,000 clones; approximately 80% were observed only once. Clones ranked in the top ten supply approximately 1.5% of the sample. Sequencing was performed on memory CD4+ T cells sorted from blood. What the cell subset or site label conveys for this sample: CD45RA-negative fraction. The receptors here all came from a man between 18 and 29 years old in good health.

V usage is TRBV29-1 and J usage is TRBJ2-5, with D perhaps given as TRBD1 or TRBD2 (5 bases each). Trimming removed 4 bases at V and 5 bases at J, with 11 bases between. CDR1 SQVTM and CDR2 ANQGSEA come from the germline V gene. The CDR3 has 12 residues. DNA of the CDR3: TGCAGCGTTGTTGGCGAGGGGGAGACCCAGTACTTC. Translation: CSVVGEGETQYF.

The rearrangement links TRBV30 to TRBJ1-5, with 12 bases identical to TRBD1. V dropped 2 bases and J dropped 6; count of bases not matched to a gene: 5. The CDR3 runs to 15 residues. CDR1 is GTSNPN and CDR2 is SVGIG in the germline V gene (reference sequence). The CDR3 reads CAWSRDRGQGQPQHF. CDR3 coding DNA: TGTGCCTGGAGTCGGGACAGGGGGCAAGGTCAGCCCCAGCATTTT.

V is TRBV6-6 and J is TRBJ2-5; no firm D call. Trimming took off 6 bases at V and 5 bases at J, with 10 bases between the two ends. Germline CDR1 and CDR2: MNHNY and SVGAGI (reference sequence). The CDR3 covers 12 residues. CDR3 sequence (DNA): TGTGCCAGCAGGGACCGGGTGGAGACCCAGTACTTC. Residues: CASRDRVETQYF.

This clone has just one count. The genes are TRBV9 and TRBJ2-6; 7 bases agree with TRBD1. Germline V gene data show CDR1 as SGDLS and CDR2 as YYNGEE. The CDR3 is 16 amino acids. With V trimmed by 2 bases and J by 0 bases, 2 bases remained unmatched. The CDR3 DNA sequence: TGTGCCAGCAGCGTGGGACAGTTCTCTGGGGCCAACGTCCTGACTTTC. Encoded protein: CASSVGQFSGANVLTF.

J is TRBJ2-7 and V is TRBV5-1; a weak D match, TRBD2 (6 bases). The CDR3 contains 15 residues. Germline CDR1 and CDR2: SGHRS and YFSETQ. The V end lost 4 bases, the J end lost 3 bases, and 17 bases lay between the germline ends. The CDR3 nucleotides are TGCGCCAGCAGCCACGGTGTAGCGGAGATCTACGAGCAGTACTTC. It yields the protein CASSHGVAEIYEQYF.

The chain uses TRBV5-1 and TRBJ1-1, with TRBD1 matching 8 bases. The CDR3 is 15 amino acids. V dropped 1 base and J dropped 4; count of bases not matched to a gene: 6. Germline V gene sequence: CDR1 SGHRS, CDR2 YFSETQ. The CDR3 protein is CASSLNNRGSTEAFF. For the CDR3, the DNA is TGCGCCAGCAGCTTGAATAACAGGGGGAGCACTGAAGCTTTCTTT.

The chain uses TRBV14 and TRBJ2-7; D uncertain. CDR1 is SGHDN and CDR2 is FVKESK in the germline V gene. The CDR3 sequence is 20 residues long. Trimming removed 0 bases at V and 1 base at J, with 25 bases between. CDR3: CASSQEDPQIMFGRSYEQYF. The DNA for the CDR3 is TGTGCCAGCAGCCAAGAGGACCCCCAGATAATGTTTGGCAGGTCCTACGAGCAGTACTTC.

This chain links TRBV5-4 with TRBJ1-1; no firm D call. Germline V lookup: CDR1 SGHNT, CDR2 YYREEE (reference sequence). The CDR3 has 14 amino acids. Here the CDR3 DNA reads TGTCTACTCCCTCGGAGCCAGAGGGCAGCTGAAGCTTTCTTT. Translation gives CLLPRSQRAAEAFF. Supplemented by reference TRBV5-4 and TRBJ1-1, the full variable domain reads ETGVTQSPTHLIKTRGQQVTLRCSSQSGHNTVSWYQQALGQGPQFIFQYYREEENGRGNFPPRFSGLQFPNYSSELNVNALELDDSALYLCLLPRSQRAAEAFFGQGTRLTVV.

The CDR3 reads CAIKRDTGELFF. DNA of the CDR3: TGTGCCATCAAGCGGGACACCGGGGAGCTGTTTTTT. The gene calls are TRBV10-3 and TRBJ2-2; tentatively, D is TRBD2 (6 bases). The CDR3 spans 12 residues. The V and J ends lost 7 bases and 3 bases respectively, with 6 bases between them. Germline CDR1 reads ENHRY; CDR2 reads SYGVKD.

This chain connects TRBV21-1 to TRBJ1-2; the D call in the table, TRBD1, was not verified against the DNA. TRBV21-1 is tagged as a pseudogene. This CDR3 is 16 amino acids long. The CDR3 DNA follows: TGTGCCAGCAGTCTCCGATGGACAGGACGCGAATATGGCTACACCTTC. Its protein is CASSLRWTGREYGYTF.

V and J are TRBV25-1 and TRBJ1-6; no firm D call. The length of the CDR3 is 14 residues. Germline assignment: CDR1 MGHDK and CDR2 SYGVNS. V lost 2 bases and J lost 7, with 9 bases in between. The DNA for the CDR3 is TGTGCCAGCAGTGAAGCGGGGAACAATTCACCCCTCCACTTT. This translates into CASSEAGNNSPLHF. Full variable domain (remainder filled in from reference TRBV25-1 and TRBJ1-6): EADIYQTPRYLVIGTGKKITLECSQTMGHDKMYWYQQDPGMELHLIHYSYGVNSTEKGDLSSESTVSRIRTEHFPLTLESARPSHTSQYLCASSEAGNNSPLHFGNGTRLTVT.

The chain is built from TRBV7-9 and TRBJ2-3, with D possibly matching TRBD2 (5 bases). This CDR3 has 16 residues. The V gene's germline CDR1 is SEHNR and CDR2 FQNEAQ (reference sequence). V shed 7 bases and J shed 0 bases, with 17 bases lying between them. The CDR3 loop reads CASKRERAPSTDTQYF. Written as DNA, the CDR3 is TGTGCCAGCAAGAGGGAGAGGGCACCTAGCACAGATACGCAGTATTTT.

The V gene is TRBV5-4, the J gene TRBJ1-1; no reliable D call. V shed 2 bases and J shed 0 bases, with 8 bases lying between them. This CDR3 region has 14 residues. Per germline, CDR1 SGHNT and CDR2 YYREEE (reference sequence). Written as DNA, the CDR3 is TGTGCCAGCAGCTTTTGGAACGTGAACACTGAAGCTTTCTTT. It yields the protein CASSFWNVNTEAFF.

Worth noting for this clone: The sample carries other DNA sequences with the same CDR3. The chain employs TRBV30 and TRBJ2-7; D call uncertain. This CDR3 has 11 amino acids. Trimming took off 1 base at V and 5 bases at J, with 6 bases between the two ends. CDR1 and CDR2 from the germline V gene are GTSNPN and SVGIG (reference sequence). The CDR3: CAWSGDHEQYF. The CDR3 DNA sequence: TGTGCCTGGAGTGGTGACCACGAGCAGTACTTC. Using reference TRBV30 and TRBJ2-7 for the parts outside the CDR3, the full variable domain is SQTIHQWPATLVQPVGSPLSLECTVEGTSNPNLYWYRQAAGRGLQLLFYSVGIGQISSEVPQNLSASRPQDRQFILSSKKLLLSDSGFYLCAWSGDHEQYFGPGTRLTVT.

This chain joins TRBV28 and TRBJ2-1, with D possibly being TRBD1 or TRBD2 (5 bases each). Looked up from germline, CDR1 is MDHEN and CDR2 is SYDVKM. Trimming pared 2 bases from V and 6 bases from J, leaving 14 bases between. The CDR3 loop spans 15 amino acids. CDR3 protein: CASSLTGDGSNEQFF. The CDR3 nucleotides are TGTGCCAGCAGTTTAACTGGGGACGGATCCAATGAGCAGTTCTTC. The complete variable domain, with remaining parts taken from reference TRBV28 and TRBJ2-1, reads DVKVTQSSRYLVKRTGEKVFLECVQDMDHENMFWYRQDPGLGLRLIYFSYDVKMKEKGDIPEGYSVSREKKERFSLILESASTNQTSMYLCASSLTGDGSNEQFFGPGTRLTVL.

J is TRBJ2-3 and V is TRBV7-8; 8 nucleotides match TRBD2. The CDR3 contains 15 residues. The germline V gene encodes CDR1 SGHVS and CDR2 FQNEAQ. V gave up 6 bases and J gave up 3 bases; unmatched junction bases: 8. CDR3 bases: TGTGCCAGCAGATCCGGGACTAGTATTACAGATACGCAGTATTTT. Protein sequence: CASRSGTSITDTQYF.

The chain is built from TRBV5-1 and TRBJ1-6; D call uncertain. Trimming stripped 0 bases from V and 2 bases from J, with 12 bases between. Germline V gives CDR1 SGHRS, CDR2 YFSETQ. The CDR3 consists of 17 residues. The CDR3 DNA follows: TGCGCCAGCAGCTTGGGGCAGTCCGGCCCCTATAATTCACCCCTCCACTTT. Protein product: CASSLGQSGPYNSPLHF.

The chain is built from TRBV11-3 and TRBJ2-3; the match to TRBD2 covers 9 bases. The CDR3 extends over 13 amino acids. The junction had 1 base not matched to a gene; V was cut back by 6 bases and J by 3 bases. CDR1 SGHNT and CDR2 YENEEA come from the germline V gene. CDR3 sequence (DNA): TGTGCCAGCAGGGGACTAGCTACAGATACGCAGTATTTT. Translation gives CASRGLATDTQYF.

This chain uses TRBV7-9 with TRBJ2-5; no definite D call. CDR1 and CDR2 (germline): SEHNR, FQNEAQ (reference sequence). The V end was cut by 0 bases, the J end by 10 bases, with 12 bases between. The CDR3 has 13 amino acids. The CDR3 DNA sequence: TGTGCCAGCAGCTTAGCCGCGGACGTTAACCAGTACTTC. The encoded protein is CASSLAADVNQYF.

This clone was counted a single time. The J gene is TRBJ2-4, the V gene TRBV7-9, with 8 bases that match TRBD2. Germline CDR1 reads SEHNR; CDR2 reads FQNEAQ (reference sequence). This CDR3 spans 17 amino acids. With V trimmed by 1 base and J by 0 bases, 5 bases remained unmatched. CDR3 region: CASSLDRLAGAKNIQYF. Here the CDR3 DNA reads TGTGCCAGCAGCTTAGATCGGCTAGCGGGAGCCAAAAACATTCAGTACTTC.

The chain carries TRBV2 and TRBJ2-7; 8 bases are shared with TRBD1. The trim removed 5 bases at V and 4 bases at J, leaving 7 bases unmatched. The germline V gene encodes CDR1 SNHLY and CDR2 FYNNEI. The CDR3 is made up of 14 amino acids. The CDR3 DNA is TGTGCCAGCAGTAAGTCAGGGGGCAATTACGAGCAGTACTTC. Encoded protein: CASSKSGGNYEQYF.

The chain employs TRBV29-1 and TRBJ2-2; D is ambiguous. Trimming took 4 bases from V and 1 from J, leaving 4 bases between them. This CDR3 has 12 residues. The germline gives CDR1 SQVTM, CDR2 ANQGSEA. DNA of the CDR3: TGCAGCGTTGGACTGAACACCGGGGAGCTGTTTTTT. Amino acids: CSVGLNTGELFF.

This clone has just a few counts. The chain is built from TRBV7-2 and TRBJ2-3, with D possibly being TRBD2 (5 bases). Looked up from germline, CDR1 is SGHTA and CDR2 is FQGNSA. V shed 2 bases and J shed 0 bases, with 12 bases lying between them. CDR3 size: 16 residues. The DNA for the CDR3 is TGTGCCAGCAGCTTAATGTCCGGGGAGAGCACAGATACGCAGTATTTT. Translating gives CASSLMSGESTDTQYF. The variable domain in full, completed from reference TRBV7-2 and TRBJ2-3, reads GAGVSQSPSNKVTEKGKDVELRCDPISGHTALYWYRQSLGQGLEFLIYFQGNSAPDKSGLPSDRFSAERTGGSVSTLTIQRTQQEDSAVYLCASSLMSGESTDTQYFGPGTRLTVL.

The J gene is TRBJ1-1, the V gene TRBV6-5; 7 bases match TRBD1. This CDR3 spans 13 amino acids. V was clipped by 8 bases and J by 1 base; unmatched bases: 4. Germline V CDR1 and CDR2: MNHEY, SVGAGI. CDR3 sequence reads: CASFRGKNTEAFF. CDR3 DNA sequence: TGTGCCAGCTTCAGGGGGAAGAACACTGAAGCTTTCTTT.

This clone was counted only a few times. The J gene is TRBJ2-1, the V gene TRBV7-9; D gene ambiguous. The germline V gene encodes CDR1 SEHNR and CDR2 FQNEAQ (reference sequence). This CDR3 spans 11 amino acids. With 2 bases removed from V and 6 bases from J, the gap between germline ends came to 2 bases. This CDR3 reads CASSLRNEQFF. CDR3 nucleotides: TGTGCCAGCAGCTTACGCAATGAGCAGTTCTTC.

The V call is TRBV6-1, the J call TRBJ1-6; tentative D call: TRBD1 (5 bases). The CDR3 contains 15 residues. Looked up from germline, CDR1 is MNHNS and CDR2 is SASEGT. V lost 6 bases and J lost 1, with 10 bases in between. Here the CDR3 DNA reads TGTGCCAGCAGCCCGACAGATTCCTATAATTCACCCCTCCACTTT. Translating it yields CASSPTDSYNSPLHF.

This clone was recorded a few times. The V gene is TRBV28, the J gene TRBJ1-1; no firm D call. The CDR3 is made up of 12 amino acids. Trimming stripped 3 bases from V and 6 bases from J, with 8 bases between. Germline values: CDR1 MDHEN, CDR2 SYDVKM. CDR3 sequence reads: CASSFSIAEAFF. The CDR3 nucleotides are TGTGCCAGCAGTTTTAGCATCGCTGAAGCTTTCTTT.

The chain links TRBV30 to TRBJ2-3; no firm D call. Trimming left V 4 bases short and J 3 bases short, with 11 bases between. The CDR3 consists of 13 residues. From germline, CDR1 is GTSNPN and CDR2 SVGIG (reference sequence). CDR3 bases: TGTGCCTGGACCGAAGGAAGAACAGATACGCAGTATTTT. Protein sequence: CAWTEGRTDTQYF.

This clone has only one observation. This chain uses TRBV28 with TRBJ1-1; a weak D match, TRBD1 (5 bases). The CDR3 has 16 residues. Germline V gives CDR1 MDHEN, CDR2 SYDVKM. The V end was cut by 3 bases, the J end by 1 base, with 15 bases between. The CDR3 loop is CASSFLWRQTNTEAFF. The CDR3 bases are TGTGCCAGCAGTTTTCTCTGGCGACAGACGAACACTGAAGCTTTCTTT.

CDR3 coding DNA: TGTGCCAGCAGCCGAGGGTCTTCAACTAATGAAAAACTGTTTTTT. This codes for CASSRGSSTNEKLFF. This chain connects TRBV11-3 to TRBJ1-4; D is undetermined. This CDR3 is 15 amino acids long. Germline V gene data show CDR1 as SGHNT and CDR2 as YENEEA. V lost 5 bases, J lost 0 bases, and 10 bases lay in between.